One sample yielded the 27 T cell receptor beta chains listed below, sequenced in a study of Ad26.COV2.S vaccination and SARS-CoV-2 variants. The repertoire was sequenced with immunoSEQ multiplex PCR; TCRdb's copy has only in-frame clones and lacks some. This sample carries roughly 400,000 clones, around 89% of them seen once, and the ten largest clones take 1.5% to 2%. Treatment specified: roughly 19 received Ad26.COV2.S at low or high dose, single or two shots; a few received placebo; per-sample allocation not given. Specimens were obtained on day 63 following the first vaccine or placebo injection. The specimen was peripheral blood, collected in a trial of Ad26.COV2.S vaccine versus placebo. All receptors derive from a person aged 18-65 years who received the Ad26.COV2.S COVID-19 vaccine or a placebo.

Here the CDR3 DNA reads TGCGCCAGCAGCTTGGCGTCTAGCGGGAGTGTGGATACGCAGTATTTT. Its protein is CASSLASSGSVDTQYF. V gene TRBV5-1 combines with J gene TRBJ2-3; TRBD2 agrees at 10 bases. V was pared by 0 bases and J by 6 bases, with 7 bases of the junction left unmatched. Germline V gene lookup returns CDR1 SGHRS and CDR2 YFSETQ. The CDR3 has 16 amino acids.

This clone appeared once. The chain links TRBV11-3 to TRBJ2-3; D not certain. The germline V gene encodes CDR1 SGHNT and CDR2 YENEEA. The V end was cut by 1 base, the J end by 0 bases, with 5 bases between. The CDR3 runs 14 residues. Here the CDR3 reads CASSLGRSTDTQYF. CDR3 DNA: TGTGCCAGCAGCTTAGGGCGGAGCACAGATACGCAGTATTTT.

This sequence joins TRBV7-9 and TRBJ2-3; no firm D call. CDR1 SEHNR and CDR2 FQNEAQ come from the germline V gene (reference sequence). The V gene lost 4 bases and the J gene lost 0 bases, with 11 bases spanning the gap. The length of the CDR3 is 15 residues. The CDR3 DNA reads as TGTGCCAGCAGCTCCGTGGCGGTTAGCACAGATACGCAGTATTTT. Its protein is CASSSVAVSTDTQYF.

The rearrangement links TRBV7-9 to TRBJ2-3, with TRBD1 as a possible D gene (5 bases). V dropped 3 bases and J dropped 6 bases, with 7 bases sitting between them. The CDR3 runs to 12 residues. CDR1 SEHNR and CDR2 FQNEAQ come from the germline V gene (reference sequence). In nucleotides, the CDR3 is TGTGCCAGCAGCTTGGACACGGATACGCAGTATTTT. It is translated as CASSLDTDTQYF.

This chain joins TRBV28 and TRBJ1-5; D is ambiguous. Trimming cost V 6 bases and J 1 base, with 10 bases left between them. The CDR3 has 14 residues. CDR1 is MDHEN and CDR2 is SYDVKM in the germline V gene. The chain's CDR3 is CASRYPRSNQPQHF. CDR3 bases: TGTGCCAGCAGGTATCCACGGAGCAATCAGCCCCAGCATTTT.

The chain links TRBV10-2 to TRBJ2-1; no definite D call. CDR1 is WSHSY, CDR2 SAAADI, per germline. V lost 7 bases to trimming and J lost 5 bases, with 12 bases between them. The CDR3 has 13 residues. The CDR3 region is CASTGPPDNEQFF. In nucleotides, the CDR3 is TGCGCCAGCACTGGACCCCCGGACAATGAGCAGTTCTTC.

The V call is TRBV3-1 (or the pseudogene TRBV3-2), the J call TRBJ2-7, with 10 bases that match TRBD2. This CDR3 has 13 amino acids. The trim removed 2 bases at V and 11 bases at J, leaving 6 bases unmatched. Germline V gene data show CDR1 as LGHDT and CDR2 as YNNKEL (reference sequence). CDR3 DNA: TGTGCCAGCAGCCAAACTTGGACTAGCGGAGAGTACTTC. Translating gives CASSQTWTSGEYF.

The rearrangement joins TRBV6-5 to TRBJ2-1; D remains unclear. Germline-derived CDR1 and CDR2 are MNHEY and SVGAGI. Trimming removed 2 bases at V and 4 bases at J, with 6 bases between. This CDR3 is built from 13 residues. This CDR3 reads CASSYGPYNEQFF. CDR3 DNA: TGTGCCAGCAGTTACGGGCCTTACAATGAGCAGTTCTTC.

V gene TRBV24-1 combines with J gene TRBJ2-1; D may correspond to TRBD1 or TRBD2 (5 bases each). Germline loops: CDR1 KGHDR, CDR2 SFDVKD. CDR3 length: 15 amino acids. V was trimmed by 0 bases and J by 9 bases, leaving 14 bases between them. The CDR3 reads CATSDLGTDTGEQFF. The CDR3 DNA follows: TGTGCCACCAGTGATTTGGGGACGGACACTGGTGAGCAGTTCTTC.

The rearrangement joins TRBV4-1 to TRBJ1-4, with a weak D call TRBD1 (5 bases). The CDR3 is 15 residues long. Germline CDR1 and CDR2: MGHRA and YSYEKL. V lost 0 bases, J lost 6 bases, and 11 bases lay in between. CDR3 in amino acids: CASSQEGRAYEKLFF. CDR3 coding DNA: TGCGCCAGCAGCCAAGAGGGCAGGGCTTATGAAAAACTGTTTTTT.

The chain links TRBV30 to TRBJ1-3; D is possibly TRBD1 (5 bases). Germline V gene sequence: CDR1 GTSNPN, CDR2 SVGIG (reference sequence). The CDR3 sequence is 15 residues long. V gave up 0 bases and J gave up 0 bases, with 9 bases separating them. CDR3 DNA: TGTGCCTGGAGTGTACTTGGGGGCTCTGGAAACACCATATATTTT. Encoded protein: CAWSVLGGSGNTIYF.

CDR3 sequence reads: CARSIRDRGTDTQYF. The CDR3 coding sequence is TGTGCCAGAAGCATCCGGGACAGGGGGACAGATACGCAGTATTTT. This rearrangement joins TRBV5-3 to TRBJ2-3; 11 bases fit TRBD1. TRBV5-3 has ORF status, its function being uncertain. This CDR3 is 15 amino acids long. J was trimmed by 3 bases and V by 4 bases; bases with no gene match: 4.

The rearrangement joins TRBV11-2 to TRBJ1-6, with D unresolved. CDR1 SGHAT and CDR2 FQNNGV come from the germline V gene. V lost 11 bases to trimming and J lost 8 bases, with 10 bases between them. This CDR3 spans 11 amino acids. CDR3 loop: CAPRPDSPLHF. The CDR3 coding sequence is TGTGCCCCCCGACCAGATTCACCCCTCCACTTT.

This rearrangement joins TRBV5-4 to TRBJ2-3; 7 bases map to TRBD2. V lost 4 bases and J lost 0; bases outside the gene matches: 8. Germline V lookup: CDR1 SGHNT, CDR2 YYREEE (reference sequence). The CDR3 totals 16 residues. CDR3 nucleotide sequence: TGTGCCAGCAGCCCGAAGGTTAGCGGGAGCACAGATACGCAGTATTTT. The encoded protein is CASSPKVSGSTDTQYF.

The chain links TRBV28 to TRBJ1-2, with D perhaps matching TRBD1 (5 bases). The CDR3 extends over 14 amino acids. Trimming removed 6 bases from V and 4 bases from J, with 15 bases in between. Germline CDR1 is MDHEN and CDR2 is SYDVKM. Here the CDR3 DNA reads TGTGCCAGCAGGCCCGAGGGGAGGTTCTATGGCTACACCTTC. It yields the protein CASRPEGRFYGYTF.

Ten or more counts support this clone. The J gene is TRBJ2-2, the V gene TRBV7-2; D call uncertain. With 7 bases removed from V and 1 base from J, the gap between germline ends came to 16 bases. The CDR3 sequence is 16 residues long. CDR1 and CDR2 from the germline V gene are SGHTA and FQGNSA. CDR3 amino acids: CASTLTIAQNTGELFF. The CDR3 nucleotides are TGTGCCAGCACCCTGACCATAGCCCAGAACACCGGGGAGCTGTTTTTT.

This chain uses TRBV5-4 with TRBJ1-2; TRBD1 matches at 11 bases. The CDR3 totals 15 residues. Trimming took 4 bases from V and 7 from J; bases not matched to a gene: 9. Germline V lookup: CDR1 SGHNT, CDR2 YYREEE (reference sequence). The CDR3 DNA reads TGTGCCAGCAGCAAACCGGGACAGGGGGTCGGTGGCTACACCTTC. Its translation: CASSKPGQGVGGYTF.

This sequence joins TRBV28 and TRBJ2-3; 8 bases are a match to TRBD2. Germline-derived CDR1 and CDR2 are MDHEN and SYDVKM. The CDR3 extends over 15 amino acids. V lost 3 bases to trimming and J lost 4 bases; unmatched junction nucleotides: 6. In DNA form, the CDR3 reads TGTGCCAGCAGTTTTTTAGCGGGGATGGCAGATACGCAGTATTTT. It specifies CASSFLAGMADTQYF. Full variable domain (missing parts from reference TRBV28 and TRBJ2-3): DVKVTQSSRYLVKRTGEKVFLECVQDMDHENMFWYRQDPGLGLRLIYFSYDVKMKEKGDIPEGYSVSREKKERFSLILESASTNQTSMYLCASSFLAGMADTQYFGPGTRLTVL.

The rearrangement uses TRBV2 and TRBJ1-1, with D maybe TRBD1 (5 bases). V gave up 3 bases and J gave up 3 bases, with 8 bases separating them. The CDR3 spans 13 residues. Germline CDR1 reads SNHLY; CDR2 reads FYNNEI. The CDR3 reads CASSDGADTEAFF. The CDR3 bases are TGTGCCAGCAGTGACGGGGCTGACACTGAAGCTTTCTTT.

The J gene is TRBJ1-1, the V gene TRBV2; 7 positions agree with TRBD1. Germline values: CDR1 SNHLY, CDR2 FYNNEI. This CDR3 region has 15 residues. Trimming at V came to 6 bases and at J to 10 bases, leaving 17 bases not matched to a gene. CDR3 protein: CASRVGQASILGAFF. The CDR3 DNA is TGTGCCAGCAGGGTTGGACAGGCATCCATACTAGGAGCTTTCTTT.

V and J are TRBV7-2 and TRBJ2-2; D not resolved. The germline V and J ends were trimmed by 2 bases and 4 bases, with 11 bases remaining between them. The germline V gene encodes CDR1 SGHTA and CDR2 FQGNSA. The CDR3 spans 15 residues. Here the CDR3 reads CASSLPLTGTGELFF. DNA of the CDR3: TGTGCCAGCAGCTTACCTCTTACCGGCACCGGGGAGCTGTTTTTT.

CDR3 loop: CASSPAGNNEQFF. The CDR3 DNA reads TGCGCCAGCAGCCCGGCAGGGAACAATGAGCAGTTCTTC. V gene TRBV5-1 combines with J gene TRBJ2-1, with D perhaps TRBD1 (5 bases). V shed 4 bases and J shed 5 bases, with 10 bases lying between them. CDR3 length: 13 amino acids. Per germline, CDR1 SGHRS and CDR2 YFSETQ.

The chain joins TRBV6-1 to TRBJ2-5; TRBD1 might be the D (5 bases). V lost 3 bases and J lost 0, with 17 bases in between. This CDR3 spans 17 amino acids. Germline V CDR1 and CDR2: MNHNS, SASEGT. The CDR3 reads CASSERRTKTYQETQYF. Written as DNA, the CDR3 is TGTGCCAGCAGTGAGCGCCGGACAAAAACGTACCAAGAGACCCAGTACTTC.

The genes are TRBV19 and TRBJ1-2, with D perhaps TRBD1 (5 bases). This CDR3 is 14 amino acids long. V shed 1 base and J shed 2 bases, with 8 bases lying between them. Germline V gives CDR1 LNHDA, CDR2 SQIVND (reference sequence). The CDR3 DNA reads TGTGCCAGTAGTATAGCACAGGTCAACTATGGCTACACCTTC. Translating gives CASSIAQVNYGYTF.

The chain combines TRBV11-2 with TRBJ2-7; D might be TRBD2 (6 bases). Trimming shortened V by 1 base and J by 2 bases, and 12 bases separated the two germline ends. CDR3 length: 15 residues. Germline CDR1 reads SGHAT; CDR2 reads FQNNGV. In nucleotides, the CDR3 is TGTGCCAGCAGCTTAGTAGGGACTTCCACCTACGAGCAGTACTTC. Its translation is CASSLVGTSTYEQYF.

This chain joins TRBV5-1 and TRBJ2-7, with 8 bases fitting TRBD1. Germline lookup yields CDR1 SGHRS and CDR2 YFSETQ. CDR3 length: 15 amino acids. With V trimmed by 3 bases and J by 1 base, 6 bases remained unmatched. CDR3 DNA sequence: TGCGCCAGCAGCTCGGACAGGGTGCCATCCTACGAGCAGTACTTC. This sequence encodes CASSSDRVPSYEQYF. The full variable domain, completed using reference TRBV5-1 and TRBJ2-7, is KAGVTQTPRYLIKTRGQQVTLSCSPISGHRSVSWYQQTPGQGLQFLFEYFSETQRNKGNFPGRFSGRQFSNSRSEMNVSTLELGDSALYLCASSSDRVPSYEQYFGPGTRLTVT.

The CDR3 here is CAWAPGGGGQPQHF. The CDR3 nucleotides read TGTGCCTGGGCCCCGGGGGGAGGCGGTCAGCCCCAGCATTTT. V is TRBV30 and J is TRBJ1-5, with D maybe TRBD1 (5 bases). V was cut by 5 bases and J by 6 bases, with 17 bases left in between. Germline loops: CDR1 GTSNPN, CDR2 SVGIG (reference sequence). The CDR3 has 14 amino acids.